One and the same sample provided the 10 T cell receptor beta chains below, sequenced in a study of T cells in Graves' hyperthyroidism and ophthalmopathy. The source material, RNA transcripts, was used to amplify TCR beta CDR3 regions. HTBI primers were the set used in a first-round RT-PCR of the TCR CDR3. A single record per CDR3 protein comes from TCRdb applying MiXCR to the multiplex PCR reads. In the table there are under 650,000 distinct CDR3 sequences, around 15% of which are singletons. Sequenced: blood. Receptor source: a woman in her twenties or thirties with Graves' hyperthyroidism.

As regards this clonotype: A read error may explain this, as a much larger clone is one base away. In DNA, the CDR3 is TGTGCCAGCAGCCGGGACAGCAACTACGAGCAGTACTTC. It codes for CASSRDSNYEQYF. The rearrangement links TRBV2 to TRBJ2-7; 7 nucleotides match TRBD1. CDR1 is SNHLY and CDR2 is FYNNEI in the germline V gene. This CDR3 spans 13 amino acids. Unmatched junction bases numbered 5, after V lost 6 bases and J lost 3 bases.

This clonotype occurred many times. V and J are TRBV11-3 and TRBJ1-5; D is unclear. Germline V lookup: CDR1 SGHNT, CDR2 YENEEA. This CDR3 is 16 amino acids long. The ends were cut back, 0 bases at V and 0 bases at J, with 9 bases in the middle. The CDR3 loop reads CASSLDQSPSNQPQHF. DNA of the CDR3: TGTGCCAGCAGCTTAGATCAGTCACCTAGCAATCAGCCCCAGCATTTT.

In this sample, this clonotype turned up a few times. The rearrangement uses TRBV5-5 and TRBJ2-1; D remains ambiguous. The CDR3 length is 13 residues. Per germline, CDR1 SGHKS and CDR2 YYEKEE (reference sequence). V lost 1 base and J 8 bases, leaving 10 bases between the germline ends. The CDR3, as DNA: TGTGCCAGCAGCTTGCTTCTTCACTATGAGCAGTTCTTC. Translation: CASSLLLHYEQFF.

As regards this clonotype: Given a much more abundant clone one base away, this may be a read error. The chain couples TRBV5-1 to TRBJ2-7; unclear D gene. The CDR3 consists of 14 residues. Germline assignment: CDR1 SGHRS and CDR2 YFSETQ. The CDR3 sequence: CASGLQESAYEQYF. The CDR3 DNA reads as TGCGCCAGCGGCTTGCAGGAGAGCGCCTACGAGCAGTACTTC.

This clonotype has only a few counts. The chain couples TRBV30 to TRBJ2-2; 7 positions match TRBD1. This CDR3 has 12 residues. V lost 5 bases and J lost 8; bases outside the gene matches: 5. Germline loops: CDR1 GTSNPN, CDR2 SVGIG (reference sequence). The CDR3 spells CAWGTVSGELFF. CDR3 bases: TGTGCCTGGGGGACAGTATCAGGGGAGCTGTTTTTT. The full variable domain, with the rest looked up from reference TRBV30 and TRBJ2-2, is SQTIHQWPATLVQPVGSPLSLECTVEGTSNPNLYWYRQAAGRGLQLLFYSVGIGQISSEVPQNLSASRPQDRQFILSSKKLLLSDSGFYLCAWGTVSGELFFGEGSRLTVL.

This clonotype was recorded many times. The V call is TRBV11-3, the J call TRBJ2-1; 8 positions agree with TRBD2. The germline CDR1 and CDR2 sequences are SGHNT and YENEEA. The CDR3 is made up of 14 amino acids. The V and J ends lost 5 bases and 7 bases, in that order; junction bases with no gene match: 7. CDR3 loop: CASSHRGGWNEQFF. For the CDR3, the DNA is TGTGCCAGCAGCCACCGGGGGGGGTGGAATGAGCAGTTCTTC.

This rearrangement joins TRBV4-1 to TRBJ2-7, with 9 bases matching TRBD1. V shed 4 bases, J shed 2 bases, and the junction held 15 bases outside the gene matches. Germline V gene lookup returns CDR1 MGHRA and CDR2 YSYEKL. The CDR3 has 18 residues. The DNA for the CDR3 is TGCGCCAGCAGCCGGACGCATAAACCGGGACAGGGTACCTACGAGCAGTACTTC. Translated, it gives CASSRTHKPGQGTYEQYF.

On this clonotype: A much larger clone sits a single nucleotide away, making a read error possible. The chain combines TRBV3-1 with TRBJ2-5, with D unresolved. Germline values: CDR1 LGHDT, CDR2 YNNKEL (reference sequence). The CDR3 runs to 14 residues. The DNA for the CDR3 is TGTGTCAGCAGCCAAGATCTGGCAGAAGAGACCCAGTACTTC. It yields the protein CVSSQDLAEETQYF.

This clonotype has at least ten counts. The CDR3 here is CASGKTGQNQPQHF. In nucleotides, the CDR3 is TGTGCCAGCGGTAAGACAGGGCAAAATCAGCCCCAGCATTTT. The chain joins TRBV19 to TRBJ1-5; 7 bases map to TRBD1. Germline values: CDR1 LNHDA, CDR2 SQIVND (reference sequence). The CDR3 totals 14 residues. Losses at the gene ends were 9 bases for V and 4 bases for J; bases not matched to a gene: 9. The variable domain in full, with the rest retrieved from reference TRBV19 and TRBJ1-5, is DGGITQSPKYLFRKEGQNVTLSCEQNLNHDAMYWYRQDPGQGLRLIYYSQIVNDFQKGDIAEGYSVSREKKESFPLTVTSAQKNPTAFYLCASGKTGQNQPQHFGDGTRLSIL.

Here the CDR3 reads CASSSDRGGSYEQYF. CDR3 sequence (DNA): TGTGCCAGCAGCTCCGACCGGGGGGGATCCTACGAGCAGTACTTC. The chain combines TRBV11-3 with TRBJ2-7; 8 bases map to TRBD2. Germline lookup yields CDR1 SGHNT and CDR2 YENEEA. The CDR3 runs 15 residues. Trimming removed 4 bases from V and 1 base from J; junction bases left unmatched: 6. Supplemented by reference TRBV11-3 and TRBJ2-7, the full variable domain reads EAGVVQSPRYKIIEKKQPVAFWCNPISGHNTLYWYLQNLGQGPELLIRYENEEAVDDSQLPKDRFSAERLKGVDSTLKIQPAELGDSAVYLCASSSDRGGSYEQYFGPGTRLTVT.